Described below is a single T cell receptor beta chain sequence and its context. Its antigen is still unknown. The input lacks base qualities; no much larger clone sits a single base away. Using the deep immunoSEQ assay, TCR CDR3 regions were amplified from genomic DNA by multiplex PCR. Extracted genomic DNA from each cell subset was distributed evenly across all wells of several immunoSEQ 96-well plates, and each plate was treated as a replicate. For sorted subsets, about 200 ng genomic DNA, equal to approximately 30,000 T cell genomes, was loaded into each replicate PCR. Purified libraries were measured with a Qubit 3.0 fluorometer, size-checked on a Bioanalyzer 2100, and measured again with the KAPA Library Quantification kit. Every immunoSEQ 96-well plate was sequenced on a dedicated single-read 150-cycle Illumina NextSeq 550 flow cell. Turning to the authors' computational methods: Because only junctional sequences without quality scores were contained in the immunoSEQ output, filtering matching that applied to full-length reads could not be performed. Sequences were annotated with PyIR, a Python wrapper for IgBLAST v1.9, using IMGT germline references to assign V/J genes and CDR3. Reads with weak V/J assignments (E-value above 1e-6), missing CDR3, stop codons, out-of-frame junctions, or ambiguous translated residues were removed. V3J clonotypes were defined as sequences sharing an identical inferred V gene, J gene, and CDR3 amino acid sequence. Percentage overlap between repertoires was calculated by dividing the number of shared unique clonotypes by the size of the smaller repertoire. Richness of each repertoire was evaluated using RTK rarefaction, the Chao1 estimator, and Recon v2.1 estimates of unobserved clonotypes. For all TCRbeta clonotypes obtained by the gDNA method from a few donors, generation probabilities were computed with OLGA. TCRdb carries this immuneACCESS record with in-frame sequences only. Its versions omit some clonotypes, under half of them owing to an unresolved V gene in the studies checked, with the rest unexplained. D and trimming were read from the DNA, whereas the V and J calls and clone size are those reported in that table. Here the sample has some 2 million clones; approximately 95% occur a single time. The top ten clones comprise 0.13% of the sample.

The CDR3, from cysteine to phenylalanine, totals 13 residues. The sequence is cut down to CDR3 DNA, 39 bases in frame from base 1. Taken from the germline V gene, the CDR1 and CDR2 loops are MNHEY and SVGAGI. Trimming removed 5 bases from V and 6 bases from J, leaving 14 bases between the germline ends. This entry comes from a study of shared clonotypes between healthy human individuals (dated by TCRdb to 2019 to 2021). In terms of the full investigation: A couple of women and a few men aged 18 to 49 years were included in the cohort. For each donor, CD4 naive and CD4 memory were each run on three plates, CD8 naive on two plates, and CD8 memory on one plate. Blood TCR repertoires of four to six healthy adults were deeply sequenced to estimate repertoire size and the extent of clonotype sharing between individuals. To increase sequencing depth and limit assay-specific biases, TCR repertoire library preparation and sequencing were carried out by different laboratories using diverse techniques. Each donor's leukapheresis produced roughly between roughly 0.94 and 9.5 billion PBMCs. The paper as a whole reports these results and caveats: Only blood was sampled, and tissue TCR repertoires likely differ from those in blood. Larger estimated clonotype richness was generally found for naive subsets than for memory subsets. Pairwise subsampling led to the expectation that sequencing depth would affect the degree of clonotype sharing among donors. Compared with non-shared clonotypes, the clonotypes found in all four sorted-subset donors had higher generation probabilities. Sharing across a handful of donors was observed for roughly 5% of naive CD4, over 3% of naive CD8, over 2% of memory CD4, and approximately 0.41% of memory CD8 clonotypes. Incomplete sequencing was indicated by rarefaction of sorted-subset datasets, despite the large sequencing depth. The genetic and exposure-history diversity represented was limited by the small number of donors.

The donors were healthy, HIV-negative adults with no recently reported acute infections or vaccinations. All donors were Caucasian adults living in Nashville, Tennessee, USA. Magnetic negative selection was used to enrich CD4+ T cells, after which naive cells were positively selected on CD45RA and the negative fraction became the memory subset. After blood collection by leukapheresis, PBMCs were isolated using Ficoll-Histopaque density gradient centrifugation and then cryopreserved in the vapor phase of liquid nitrogen. Analytical flow cytometry was used to check the purity and quantity of each magnetically sorted T cell population. From each sorted fraction, genomic DNA was isolated and quantified by UV absorbance on a Nanodrop 2000c.

The TCR originated in a man younger than 30 in good health. The chain is made from TRBV6-5 and TRBJ2-7; the D region possibly corresponds to TRBD1 (6 bases align). Material: naive CD4+ T cells sorted from blood. Interpreted using the paper, the cell subset or site label stands for: CD45RA+ positively selected. The nucleotide sequence reads TGTGCCAGCAGTCACCCCCAGGGGCTCGAGCAGTACTTC. Its protein is CASSHPQGLEQYF.